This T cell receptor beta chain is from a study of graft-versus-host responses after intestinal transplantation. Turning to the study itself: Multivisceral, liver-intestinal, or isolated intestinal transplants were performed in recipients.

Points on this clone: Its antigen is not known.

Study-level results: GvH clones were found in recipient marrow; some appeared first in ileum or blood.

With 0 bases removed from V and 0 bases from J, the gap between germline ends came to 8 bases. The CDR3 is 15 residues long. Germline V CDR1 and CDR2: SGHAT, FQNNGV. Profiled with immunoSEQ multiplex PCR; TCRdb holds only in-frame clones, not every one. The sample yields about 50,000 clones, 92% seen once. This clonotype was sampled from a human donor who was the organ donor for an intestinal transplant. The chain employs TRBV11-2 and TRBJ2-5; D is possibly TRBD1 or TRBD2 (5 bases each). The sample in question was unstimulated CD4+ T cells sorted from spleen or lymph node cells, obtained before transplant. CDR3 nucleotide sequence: TGTGCCAGCAGCTTAGATCCGGGACACCAAGAGACCCAGTACTTC. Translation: CASSLDPGHQETQYF.